This T cell receptor (beta chain) was documented in a study of blood T cell repertoires in COVID-19. Study context: Samples representing acute and convalescent COVID-19 were sourced from the United States, Italy and Spain. PBMCs, B-cell-depleted T cells, or T cells were the source of the cDNA or gDNA that made up the material.

Original analysis: Using reference gene primer amplification, nucleated cell counts were estimated. Here immunoSEQ multiplex PCR was the method, and the copy in TCRdb shows in-frame clones only, minus some. V, J and clone size were drawn from that table, and D and trimming were deduced from the DNA. Among 150,000 to 200,000 clones listed, 80% to 90% were seen once. The receptor was derived from a man aged 70 or older with active or convalescent COVID-19. The material sequenced was peripheral blood.

The CDR3 reads CATSFAGNTGELFF. Here the CDR3 DNA reads TGTGCCACCAGCTTCGCCGGGAACACCGGGGAGCTGTTTTTT. The J gene is TRBJ2-2, the V gene TRBV15, with D hard to call. CDR1 is LNHNV and CDR2 is YYDKDF in the germline V gene (reference sequence). The CDR3 has 14 residues. Trimming removed 5 bases at V and 1 base at J, with 8 bases between.